The clone carrying this T cell receptor beta chain was counted ten times or more. This specimen comes from a study of T cells in Graves' hyperthyroidism and ophthalmopathy. The CDR3 regions of TCR beta were amplified from RNA transcripts. HTBI primers were used for first-round RT-PCR of the TCR CDR3. From the multiplex PCR reads, TCRdb called clonotypes with MiXCR, one entry per CDR3 protein. The repertoire holds 450,000 to 600,000 distinct CDR3 sequences, with 14% as singletons. Thyroid ultrasound and orbital computed tomography, with clinical symptoms and serum thyroxine and TRAb, informed diagnoses. Between the trimmed V and J ends, which lost 5 bases and 7 bases, there was a span of 9 bases. Germline V gives CDR1 MNHEY, CDR2 SMNVEV (reference sequence). The CDR3 extends over 12 amino acids.

This TCR came from a woman in her thirties or forties with Graves' hyperthyroidism. The chain has TRBV27 and TRBJ1-5, with no clear D. The material sequenced was blood. In DNA, the CDR3 is TGTGCCAGCAGTCGCTCTGGGCAGCCCCAGCATTTT. This encodes CASSRSGQPQHF.